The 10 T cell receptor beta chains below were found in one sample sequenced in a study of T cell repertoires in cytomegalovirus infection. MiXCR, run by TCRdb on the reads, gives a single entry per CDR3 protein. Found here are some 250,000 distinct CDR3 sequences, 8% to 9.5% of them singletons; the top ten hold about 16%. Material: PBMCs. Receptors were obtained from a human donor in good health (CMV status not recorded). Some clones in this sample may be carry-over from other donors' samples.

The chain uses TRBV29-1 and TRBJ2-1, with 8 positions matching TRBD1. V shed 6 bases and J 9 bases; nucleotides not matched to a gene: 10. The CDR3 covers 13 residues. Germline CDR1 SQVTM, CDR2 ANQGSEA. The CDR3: CSVAGQGWGEQFF. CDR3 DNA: TGCAGCGTGGCAGGACAGGGTTGGGGTGAGCAGTTCTTC.

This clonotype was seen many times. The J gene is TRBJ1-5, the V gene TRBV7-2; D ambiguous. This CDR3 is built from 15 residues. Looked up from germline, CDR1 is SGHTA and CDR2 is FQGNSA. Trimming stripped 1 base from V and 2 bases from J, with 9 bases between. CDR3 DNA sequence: TGTGCCAGCAGCTTAGTAGGAGGAGGCAATCAGCCCCAGCATTTT. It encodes CASSLVGGGNQPQHF.

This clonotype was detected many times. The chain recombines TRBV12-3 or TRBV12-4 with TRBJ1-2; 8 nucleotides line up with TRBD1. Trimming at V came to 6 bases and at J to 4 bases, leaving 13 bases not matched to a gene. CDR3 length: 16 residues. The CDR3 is CASSPDRAPLSYGYTF. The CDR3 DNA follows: TGTGCCAGCAGCCCGGACAGGGCCCCCCTCTCCTATGGCTACACCTTC.

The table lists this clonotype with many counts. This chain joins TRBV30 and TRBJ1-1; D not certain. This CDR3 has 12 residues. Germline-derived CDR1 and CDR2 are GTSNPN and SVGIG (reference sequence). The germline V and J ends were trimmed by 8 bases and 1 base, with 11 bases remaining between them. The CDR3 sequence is CALQWSNTEAFF. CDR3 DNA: TGTGCCCTTCAGTGGTCGAACACTGAAGCTTTCTTT.

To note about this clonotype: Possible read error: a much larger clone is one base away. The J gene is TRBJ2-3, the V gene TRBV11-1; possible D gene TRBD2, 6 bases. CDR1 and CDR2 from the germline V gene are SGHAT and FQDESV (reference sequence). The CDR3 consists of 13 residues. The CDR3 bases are TGTGCCAGCAGCTTAGCGGGGGGTGGTACGCAGTTTTTT. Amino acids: CASSLAGGGTQFF.

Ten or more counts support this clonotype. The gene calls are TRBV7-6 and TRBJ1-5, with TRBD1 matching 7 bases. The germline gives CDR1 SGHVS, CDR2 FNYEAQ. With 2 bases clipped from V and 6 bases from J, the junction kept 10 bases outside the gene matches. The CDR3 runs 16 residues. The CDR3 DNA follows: TGTGCCAGCAGCTTATTGGCAGGGGGGAACGGTCAGCCCCAGCATTTT. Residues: CASSLLAGGNGQPQHF.

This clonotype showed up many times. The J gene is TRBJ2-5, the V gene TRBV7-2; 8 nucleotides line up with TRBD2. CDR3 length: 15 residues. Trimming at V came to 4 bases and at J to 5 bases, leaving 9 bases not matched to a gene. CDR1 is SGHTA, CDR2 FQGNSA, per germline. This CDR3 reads CASSSDSRGGETQYF. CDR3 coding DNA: TGTGCCAGCAGCTCGGACTCCCGGGGGGGGGAGACCCAGTACTTC.

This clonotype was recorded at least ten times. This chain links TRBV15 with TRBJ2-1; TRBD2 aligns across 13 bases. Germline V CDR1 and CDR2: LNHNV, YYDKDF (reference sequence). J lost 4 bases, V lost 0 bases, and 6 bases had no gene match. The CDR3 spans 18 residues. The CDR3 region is CATSRDTSGRARYNEQFF. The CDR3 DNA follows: TGTGCCACCAGCAGAGATACTAGCGGGAGGGCCAGGTACAATGAGCAGTTCTTC.

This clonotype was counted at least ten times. The CDR3 DNA is TGCAGTGCTGGAAAGAGCTGGATTACGCAGTATTTT. The encoded protein is CSAGKSWITQYF. This chain uses TRBV20-1 with TRBJ2-3; no clear D. Germline CDR1 is DFQATT and CDR2 is SNEGSKA (reference sequence). V lost 5 bases to trimming and J lost 8 bases, with 14 bases between them. The CDR3 is made up of 12 amino acids.

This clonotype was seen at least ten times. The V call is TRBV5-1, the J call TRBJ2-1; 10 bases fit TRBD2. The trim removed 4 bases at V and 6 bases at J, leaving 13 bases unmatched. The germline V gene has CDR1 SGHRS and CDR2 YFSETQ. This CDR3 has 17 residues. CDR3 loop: CASSPTTLAGVSNEQFF. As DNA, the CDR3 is TGCGCCAGCAGCCCGACCACTCTAGCGGGAGTTTCCAATGAGCAGTTCTTC.